This paragraph reports one T cell receptor beta chain. Its antigen target is currently unknown. One base away there is no much larger clone; base qualities are not given. The entire amount of isolated RNA was reverse transcribed using the High Capacity cDNA Reverse Transcription Kit, so the sequenced TCRB transcripts were expressed ones. Survey-depth immunoSEQ sequencing was performed on stem cell-like memory T cell samples, with an average of about 1 million total reads per sample. After sorted cells were lysed in RLT buffer, RNA was extracted with DNase-treated RNeasy Micro or Mini kits, with the choice depending on cell number. To prevent cross-contamination, each cell subset was processed individually, whereas patient and healthy donor samples were processed jointly. Using the immunoSEQ multiplex PCR, TCRB sequences were amplified from cDNA into 87-bp fragments spanning the CDR3 region. The amplicons were sequenced using the Illumina HiSeq platform. As for the original processing: PCR bias was corrected computationally using synthetic template baselines, and reads within Hamming distance 2 were collapsed, with unmergeable singletons discarded. Reads were aligned to IMGT to assign V, D and J genes, CDR3 length, and insertions or deletions at six rearrangement sites. Within each subset, clonotype counts were normalized to the number of sorted cells before true diversity and Gini coefficients were calculated with the tcR R package. The overlap coefficient, calculated on TCRB nucleotide sequences, was used to measure repertoire sharing. Imported from immuneACCESS, the table was reduced by TCRdb to in-frame sequences with V and J called. These copies leave out some clones; in studies compared against another copy, an unresolved V gene accounts for under half, and the cause of the remainder is not known. From that table come the V and J calls and clone size; the DNA was used to work out D and trimming. The sample table records 15,000 to 20,000 clones; 50% of these occur just once. Approximately 0.42% of the sample is in the top ten clones.

The data stem from a study of beta chain features in type 1 diabetes (dated by TCRdb to 2017 to 2018). At the level of the whole study: Mean age, gender distribution, total cell number and subset yield were not different between patients and healthy donors. Whereas all 30 or so donors provided naive and central memory subsets, regulatory and stem cell-like memory subsets were isolated from just 8 patients and about 8 healthy donors. A total of 100 million to 110 million sorted cells were examined across all samples, and a strong correlation was observed between cell number per subset and RNA yield. The study compared the TCRB repertoires of sorted circulating CD4+ T cell subsets in recently diagnosed type 1 diabetes patients with those in matched healthy donors. Summary of the overall study and its limitations: Only small numbers of individuals were included in the HLA sub-analyses, which left unresolved whether HLA type had any influence on TCRB rearrangement. At VDJ recombination sites, type 1 diabetes patients had fewer insertions and more deleted nucleotides, which implies abnormalities in thymic rearrangement. Because cDNA was sequenced instead of genomic DNA, activated cells with high expression could be over-represented, although the groups did not differ in activation or CD3 levels. Naive, central memory and regulatory TCRB repertoires appeared more similar among patients than among healthy donors. PCR may preferentially amplify shorter templates, but because patient and control samples were amplified and corrected together, any resulting skew would affect both groups equally. In all four CD4+ subsets, TCRB CDR3 length was moderately but significantly shorter in type 1 diabetes patients.

Each donor gave one peripheral blood draw, around 0.12 L on average, collected into heparinised tubes. A BD FACSAria II and a panel including CD45RO, CCR7, CD25, CD127, CD95 and CD27 were used to sort naive, central memory, regulatory and stem cell-like memory CD4+ T cells. Every sorted population had a purity above 95%. PBMCs were isolated immediately by Lymphoprep density gradient centrifugation and stained directly without culture. So that batch effects would be minimized, each experiment stained and sorted samples in pairs, pairing one healthy donor with one patient. Taken from the germline V gene, the CDR1 and CDR2 loops are LGHNA and YNFKEQ. The junction carries 14 bases between V and J, which are trimmed by 0 bases and 14 bases respectively. Spanning cysteine to phenylalanine, the CDR3 consists of 13 amino acids. Only CDR3 DNA is held: 39 bases, read in frame from base 1.

The sample taken for sequencing was stem cell memory CD4+ T cells from blood. Per the publication, the cell subset or site label means: stem cell-like memory CD4+ T cells. Rearrangement joined TRBV4-2 to TRBJ2-1, with TRBD2 perhaps the D gene, on 5 matching bases. This TCR was sampled from a man aged 18 to 29 in good health. The nucleotide sequence is given as TGTGCCAGCAGCCAAGATTCCCGGACTCTGGAGTTCTTC. Translated, it gives CASSQDSRTLEFF.